One and the same sample provided the 29 T cell receptor beta chains below, sequenced in a study of spatial heterogeneity in lung cancer. MiXCR was run by TCRdb on the 5' RACE reads, yielding one entry per CDR3 protein. The sample has about 92,000 distinct CDR3 sequences, less than 15% seen once. The time point: sample taken at primary tumor resection. Here the sequenced sample was PBMCs, taken at surgery. All receptors come from a male donor with early-stage non-small cell lung cancer.

The chain links TRBV6-5 to TRBJ2-3; perhaps TRBD2 as D (5 bases). V was pared by 4 bases and J by 2 bases, with 7 bases between. CDR3 length: 13 amino acids. CDR1 MNHEY and CDR2 SVGAGI come from the germline V gene. Written as DNA, the CDR3 is TGTGCCAGCAGTTCGGACTTCACAGATACGCAGTATTTT. Its translation: CASSSDFTDTQYF.

The rearrangement uses TRBV6-2 or TRBV6-3 and TRBJ1-5; 8 nucleotides agree with TRBD1. CDR1 MNHEY and CDR2 SVGEGT come from the germline V gene. J lost 7 bases, V lost 6 bases, and 11 bases had no gene match. CDR3 length: 15 residues. The CDR3 DNA reads as TGTGCCAGCAGCGACCCAGGGGGCGTTCGACAGCCCCAGCATTTT. It encodes CASSDPGGVRQPQHF.

This chain uses TRBV7-9 with TRBJ1-3; maybe TRBD1 (5 bases). V lost 5 bases, J lost 2 bases, and 10 bases lay in between. The CDR3 is made up of 14 amino acids. Germline CDR1 and CDR2: SEHNR and FQNEAQ (reference sequence). This chain's CDR3 is CASSQDTTGNTIYF. CDR3 DNA: TGTGCCAGCAGCCAGGACACGACTGGAAACACCATATATTTT.

The chain recombines TRBV20-1 with TRBJ2-5; D may correspond to TRBD1 or TRBD2 (7 bases each). The CDR3 covers 14 residues. The germline V and J ends were trimmed by 5 bases and 4 bases, with 17 bases remaining between them. Per the germline V gene, CDR1 is DFQATT and CDR2 is SNEGSKA (reference sequence). CDR3 sequence reads: CSAPSGRGGETQYF. CDR3 coding DNA: TGCAGTGCTCCGTCTGGCAGGGGGGGAGAGACCCAGTACTTC.

In this sample, this clonotype turned up a few times. CDR3 sequence: CASSQEARRQVLETQYF. In DNA form, the CDR3 reads TGTGCCAGCAGCCAAGAAGCAAGGAGACAGGTTTTAGAGACCCAGTACTTC. J is TRBJ2-5 and V is TRBV5-5; D perhaps matches TRBD1 (6 bases). CDR3 length: 17 residues. Trimming removed 4 bases from V and 4 bases from J, with 23 bases in between. Germline V lookup: CDR1 SGHKS, CDR2 YYEKEE (reference sequence).

The table lists this clonotype with many counts. The J gene is TRBJ1-6, the V gene TRBV3-1; no clear D gene. The V end was cut by 1 base, the J end by 7 bases, with 8 bases between. Germline CDR1 LGHDT, CDR2 YNNKEL (reference sequence). The CDR3 is made up of 14 amino acids. The CDR3 bases are TGTGCCAGCAGCCAAGGCGGCCAGAATTCACCCCTCCACTTT. This encodes CASSQGGQNSPLHF.

The chain couples TRBV15 to TRBJ2-1, with a tentative D call TRBD2 (5 bases). CDR3 length equals 15 residues. Germline assignment: CDR1 LNHNV and CDR2 YYDKDF (reference sequence). V dropped 1 base and J dropped 4 bases, with 11 bases sitting between them. The CDR3 nucleotides read TGTGCCACCAGCAGAGCGGTACGGGAATACAATGAGCAGTTCTTC. Translating gives CATSRAVREYNEQFF.

This clonotype has only a few counts. The gene calls are TRBV14 and TRBJ1-6, with D unresolved. The CDR3 extends over 12 amino acids. Germline-derived CDR1 and CDR2 are SGHDN and FVKESK. Trimming removed 1 base at V and 12 bases at J, with 7 bases between. The chain's CDR3 is CASSQGGEPLHF. The CDR3 DNA follows: TGTGCCAGCAGCCAAGGGGGAGAACCCCTCCACTTT. The entire variable domain, with the rest obtained from reference TRBV14 and TRBJ1-6, is as follows: EAGVTQFPSHSVIEKGQTVTLRCDPISGHDNLYWYRRVMGKEIKFLLHFVKESKQDESGMPNNRFLAERTGGTYSTLKVQPAELEDSGVYFCASSQGGEPLHFGNGTRLTVT.

This clonotype occurred many times. The V gene is TRBV9, the J gene TRBJ2-2; 7 nucleotides agree with TRBD2. After removal of 3 bases from V and 5 bases from J, the junction contained 10 bases not matched to a gene. The CDR3 extends over 16 amino acids. From germline, CDR1 is SGDLS and CDR2 YYNGEE. The chain's CDR3 is CASSEVAGDTTGELFF. In DNA form, the CDR3 reads TGTGCCAGCAGCGAAGTAGCGGGCGATACTACCGGGGAGCTGTTTTTT.

The V gene is TRBV4-3, the J gene TRBJ2-2; D tentatively reads TRBD1 or TRBD2 (5 bases each). Germline V gene data show CDR1 as LGHNA and CDR2 as YSLEER. The CDR3 is 15 residues long. Trimming took 0 bases from V and 2 from J, leaving 7 bases between them. CDR3 sequence reads: CASSQDGDNTGELFF. The CDR3 DNA is TGCGCCAGCAGCCAAGATGGGGACAACACCGGGGAGCTGTTTTTT.

The chain joins TRBV4-1 to TRBJ2-7; 7 nucleotides line up with TRBD2. V shed 5 bases, J shed 3 bases, and the junction held 10 bases outside the gene matches. The germline V gene encodes CDR1 MGHRA and CDR2 YSYEKL. The CDR3 spans 15 residues. The CDR3 is CASSTRAGSGYEQYF. CDR3 bases: TGCGCCAGCAGCACACGAGCGGGGTCTGGCTACGAGCAGTACTTC.

This clonotype was seen a handful of times. V is TRBV4-1 and J is TRBJ2-2; D gene ambiguous. The CDR3 is made up of 13 amino acids. The germline V gene has CDR1 MGHRA and CDR2 YSYEKL. V was shortened by 2 bases and J by 3 bases, with 4 bases between the two germline ends. The CDR3 spells CASSQRYTGELFF. CDR3 sequence (DNA): TGCGCCAGCAGCCAACGTTACACCGGGGAGCTGTTTTTT.

There are a few counts of this clonotype. This chain joins TRBV10-3 and TRBJ2-3; 10 nucleotides agree with TRBD1. CDR3 length: 16 residues. The J segment lost 2 bases and the V segment lost 4 bases, leaving 6 bases of the junction unmatched. From germline, CDR1 is ENHRY and CDR2 SYGVKD. The CDR3 nucleotides read TGTGCCATCAGTGGAGTTGGGACAGGGGCCACAGATACGCAGTATTTT. This encodes CAISGVGTGATDTQYF.

This clonotype was observed a handful of times. The V and J genes are TRBV7-9 and TRBJ1-1; 7 positions match TRBD1. Trimming cost V 1 base and J 5 bases; bases outside gene matches: 4. The CDR3 runs to 14 residues. The V gene's germline CDR1 is SEHNR and CDR2 FQNEAQ (reference sequence). The CDR3 region is CASSLDLQGTEAFF. CDR3 in DNA: TGTGCCAGCAGCTTAGATCTACAGGGGACTGAAGCTTTCTTT. The variable domain in full, completed from reference TRBV7-9 and TRBJ1-1, reads DTGVSQNPRHKITKRGQNVTFRCDPISEHNRLYWYRQTLGQGPEFLTYFQNEAQLEKSRLLSDRFSAERPKGSFSTLEIQRTEQGDSAMYLCASSLDLQGTEAFFGQGTRLTVV.

The V gene is TRBV5-5, the J gene TRBJ2-2; a weak D match, TRBD1 (5 bases). V was clipped by 4 bases and J by 0 bases, with 13 bases between them. Germline V gene sequence: CDR1 SGHKS, CDR2 YYEKEE (reference sequence). This CDR3 spans 16 amino acids. In DNA, the CDR3 is TGTGCCAGCAGCCCCAGACAGTTATCGAACACCGGGGAGCTGTTTTTT. Translating gives CASSPRQLSNTGELFF.

The V gene is TRBV5-1, the J gene TRBJ2-5; tentatively, D is TRBD1 (6 bases). This CDR3 comprises 14 residues. V shed 3 bases and J shed 1 base, with 10 bases lying between them. Germline assignment: CDR1 SGHRS and CDR2 YFSETQ. The CDR3 DNA sequence: TGCGCCAGCAGCTCGCTCAGGGGCCAAGAGACCCAGTACTTC. This encodes CASSSLRGQETQYF.

In this sample, this clonotype turned up a few times. This chain connects TRBV7-2 to TRBJ2-1, with 9 bases fitting TRBD2. From germline, CDR1 is SGHTA and CDR2 FQGNSA. The junction had 10 bases not matched to a gene; V was cut back by 8 bases and J by 8 bases. The CDR3 is 14 residues long. This CDR3 reads CASRVAGVLDEQFF. The CDR3 DNA is TGTGCCAGCCGGGTAGCGGGGGTCCTCGATGAGCAGTTCTTC.

The table lists this clonotype with a few counts. The chain has TRBV6-2 or TRBV6-3 and TRBJ1-6; 7 nucleotides line up with TRBD1. V lost 6 bases, J lost 9 bases, and 11 bases stayed unmatched. This CDR3 is 15 amino acids long. Per the germline V gene, CDR1 is MNHEY and CDR2 is SVGEGT. CDR3 in DNA: TGTGCCAGCAGCGGTCCGGCAGGGGGGCGTTCACCCCTCCACTTT. It yields the protein CASSGPAGGRSPLHF.

This clonotype was recorded a few times. The chain recombines TRBV7-9 with TRBJ2-1; 9 bases are shared with TRBD1. The CDR3 covers 14 residues. With V trimmed by 3 bases and J by 10 bases, 7 bases remained unmatched. In germline, CDR1 is SEHNR, CDR2 FQNEAQ (reference sequence). In DNA form, the CDR3 reads TGTGCCAGCAGCTTCGAGACAGGGGGATACGAGCAGTTCTTC. Translated, it gives CASSFETGGYEQFF.

The chain uses TRBV6-5 and TRBJ2-2, with 7 bases matching TRBD1. Germline CDR1 MNHEY, CDR2 SVGAGI. The CDR3 runs 15 residues. The junction had 8 bases not matched to a gene; V was cut back by 5 bases and J by 5 bases. The DNA of the CDR3 is TGTGCCAGCAGTACAGACAGGGCCCGTACCGGGGAGCTGTTTTTT. Translating gives CASSTDRARTGELFF.

The CDR3 DNA sequence: TGTGCCAGCAGTTTTCAAGTGCTGACAGGGGAAGGTAATCAGCCCCAGCATTTT. Its protein product is CASSFQVLTGEGNQPQHF. The V and J genes are TRBV12-3 or TRBV12-4 and TRBJ1-5; 8 bases map to TRBD1. The CDR3 has 18 residues. Trimming at V came to 3 bases and at J to 4 bases, leaving 14 bases not matched to a gene.

V and J are TRBV19 and TRBJ1-4, with a weak D call TRBD1 (5 bases). This CDR3 contains 15 residues. The germline V and J ends were trimmed by 6 bases and 2 bases, with 13 bases remaining between them. Germline lookup yields CDR1 LNHDA and CDR2 SQIVND (reference sequence). The CDR3 bases are TGTGCCAGTAGATCCAGGACAAGGACTAATGAAAAACTGTTTTTT. Protein: CASRSRTRTNEKLFF.

The V and J genes are TRBV7-2 and TRBJ2-3; 8 nucleotides align to TRBD1. This CDR3 is 13 amino acids long. Germline values: CDR1 SGHTA, CDR2 FQGNSA. V lost 1 base and J lost 6; bases outside the gene matches: 0. In DNA, the CDR3 is TGTGCCAGCAGCTTAGGACAGGGGGATACGCAGTATTTT. Translation: CASSLGQGDTQYF.

The chain links TRBV5-1 to TRBJ2-3; D not resolved. The CDR3 totals 16 residues. V lost 0 bases and J lost 3, with 14 bases in between. Germline V gene data show CDR1 as SGHRS and CDR2 as YFSETQ. This chain's CDR3 is CASSLVRPRRTDTQYF. The CDR3 DNA reads as TGCGCCAGCAGCTTGGTGCGGCCACGTAGGACAGATACGCAGTATTTT. The complete variable domain, with remaining parts taken from reference TRBV5-1 and TRBJ2-3, reads KAGVTQTPRYLIKTRGQQVTLSCSPISGHRSVSWYQQTPGQGLQFLFEYFSETQRNKGNFPGRFSGRQFSNSRSEMNVSTLELGDSALYLCASSLVRPRRTDTQYFGPGTRLTVL.

The table lists this clonotype with a few counts. The gene calls are TRBV6-1 and TRBJ2-5, with a possible D match to TRBD2 (5 bases). The CDR3 contains 16 residues. Germline CDR1 and CDR2: MNHNS and SASEGT. Trimming took off 5 bases at V and 1 base at J, with 17 bases between the two ends. CDR3 region: CASSYSTGRPQETQYF. Here the CDR3 DNA reads TGTGCCAGCAGTTACTCTACGGGGAGACCCCAAGAGACCCAGTACTTC.

The J gene is TRBJ1-2, the V gene TRBV24-1, with 8 bases identical to TRBD1. Germline V gives CDR1 KGHDR, CDR2 SFDVKD. This CDR3 spans 14 amino acids. V dropped 4 bases and J dropped 8; count of bases not matched to a gene: 8. CDR3 sequence: CATSESDRAGGYTF. In nucleotides, the CDR3 is TGTGCCACCAGTGAGTCGGACAGGGCGGGAGGCTACACCTTC.

The chain recombines TRBV6-5 with TRBJ1-4, with unresolved D. The length of the CDR3 is 14 residues. Trimming pared 2 bases from V and 8 bases from J, leaving 12 bases between. Looked up from germline, CDR1 is MNHEY and CDR2 is SVGAGI. The CDR3 loop is CASSYGWREEKLFF. CDR3 in DNA: TGTGCCAGCAGTTACGGATGGCGAGAGGAAAAACTGTTTTTT.

V is TRBV6-5 and J is TRBJ1-1; D perhaps matches TRBD1 (5 bases). Trimming pared 0 bases from V and 4 bases from J, leaving 9 bases between. CDR1 MNHEY and CDR2 SVGAGI come from the germline V gene. The CDR3 runs 14 residues. CDR3: CASSYSGALTEAFF. In nucleotides, the CDR3 is TGTGCCAGCAGTTACTCCGGGGCGCTCACTGAAGCTTTCTTT.

This clonotype came up a few times. V usage is TRBV5-1 and J usage is TRBJ2-5; 10 positions match TRBD2. There are 15 residues in the CDR3. The V gene end was trimmed by 6 bases and the J gene end by 5 bases; junction bases not matched to a gene: 10. Germline CDR1 reads SGHRS; CDR2 reads YFSETQ. The CDR3 spells CASTGGASGGETQYF. Here the CDR3 DNA reads TGCGCCAGCACCGGAGGGGCTAGCGGGGGTGAGACCCAGTACTTC.